These 19 T cell receptor beta chains were all obtained from the same sample, sequenced in a study of blood T cell repertoires in COVID-19. Profiling relied on immunoSEQ multiplex PCR, and the TCRdb table lists in-frame clones only, not all of them. The sample lists roughly 290,000 clones; about 87% were seen once. The sequencing sample was made of peripheral blood. Receptors were obtained from a woman in her forties or fifties who had recovered from COVID-19.

V and J are TRBV19 and TRBJ1-5, with D perhaps TRBD1 (6 bases). CDR3 length equals 14 residues. V was pared by 1 base and J by 5 bases, with 9 bases between. Germline lookup yields CDR1 LNHDA and CDR2 SQIVND (reference sequence). This chain's CDR3 is CASSIGRTDQPQHF. The CDR3 nucleotides read TGTGCCAGTAGTATAGGTAGGACAGATCAGCCCCAGCATTTT.

The count of this clone is one. The chain combines TRBV30 with TRBJ1-2; D perhaps matches TRBD1 (6 bases). This CDR3 comprises 16 residues. Germline V gives CDR1 GTSNPN, CDR2 SVGIG (reference sequence). Deletions cut 2 bases from V and 8 bases from J, with 24 bases between. The CDR3 DNA is TGTGCCTGGAGTCTAGGGACACGACTAAACCCGGGGGGCTACACCTTC. This gives the protein CAWSLGTRLNPGGYTF.

Concerning this clone itself: The same CDR3 can be traced to other DNA sequences in this sample. This rearrangement joins TRBV6-1 to TRBJ1-5; D call uncertain. Trimming removed 2 bases from V and 5 bases from J, with 7 bases in between. The CDR3 is 13 residues long. Germline V gene data show CDR1 as MNHNS and CDR2 as SASEGT. The CDR3 is CASSENRDQPQHF. The CDR3 region has the DNA TGTGCCAGCAGTGAAAATCGTGATCAGCCCCAGCATTTT.

The gene calls are TRBV5-1 and TRBJ2-1; 11 bases line up with TRBD1. CDR1 is SGHRS and CDR2 is YFSETQ in the germline V gene. This CDR3 is built from 13 residues. Trimming took 7 bases from V and 8 from J; bases not matched to a gene: 5. CDR3 sequence: CASGQGAMDEQFF. As DNA, the CDR3 is TGCGCCAGCGGACAGGGGGCCATGGATGAGCAGTTCTTC. The variable domain in full, completed from reference TRBV5-1 and TRBJ2-1, reads KAGVTQTPRYLIKTRGQQVTLSCSPISGHRSVSWYQQTPGQGLQFLFEYFSETQRNKGNFPGRFSGRQFSNSRSEMNVSTLELGDSALYLCASGQGAMDEQFFGPGTRLTVL.

This rearrangement joins TRBV19 to TRBJ2-1, with 10 bases matching TRBD1. Trimming took 7 bases from V and 2 from J; bases not matched to a gene: 5. Germline V gives CDR1 LNHDA, CDR2 SQIVND (reference sequence). This CDR3 comprises 15 residues. CDR3 loop: CASNAGQGTYNEQFF. As DNA, the CDR3 is TGTGCCAGTAACGCGGGACAGGGGACCTACAATGAGCAGTTCTTC.

V usage is TRBV7-7 and J usage is TRBJ2-3, with TRBD2 matching 10 bases. The CDR3 spans 15 residues. V lost 5 bases and J lost 6; bases outside the gene matches: 8. Germline V gene sequence: CDR1 SSHAT, CDR2 FNYEAQ (reference sequence). This chain's CDR3 is CASSPRTSGIDTQYF. The CDR3 DNA is TGTGCCAGCAGCCCTCGGACTAGCGGCATCGATACGCAGTATTTT. Full variable domain (outside the CDR3, taken from reference TRBV7-7 and TRBJ2-3): GAGVSQSPRYKVTKRGQDVTLRCDPISSHATLYWYQQALGQGPEFLTYFNYEAQPDKSGLPSDRFSAERPEGSISTLTIQRTEQRDSAMYRCASSPRTSGIDTQYFGPGTRLTVL.

This chain joins TRBV6-6 and TRBJ2-1, with 8 positions matching TRBD2. The germline gives CDR1 MNHNY, CDR2 SVGAGI (reference sequence). The CDR3 covers 16 residues. The ends lost 4 bases at V and 1 base at J; junction bases unmatched: 6. CDR3 sequence (DNA): TGTGCCAGCAGTTCCGACGGACTAGCTTCCTACAATGAGCAGTTCTTC. Its translation is CASSSDGLASYNEQFF.

The chain links TRBV6-5 to TRBJ2-1; no clear D gene. V lost 5 bases and J lost 8, with 10 bases in between. The CDR3 is 12 residues long. Germline CDR1 reads MNHEY; CDR2 reads SVGAGI. The CDR3 is CASSRLGDEQFF. The CDR3 DNA reads TGTGCCAGCAGTCGACTCGGCGATGAGCAGTTCTTC.

The chain carries TRBV5-6 and TRBJ1-2, with D unclear. The germline gives CDR1 SGHDT, CDR2 YYEEEE. The length of the CDR3 is 15 residues. Deletions cut 2 bases from V and 4 bases from J, with 15 bases between. The CDR3 here is CASSFLSPVSYGYTF. The CDR3 DNA sequence: TGTGCCAGCAGCTTTTTAAGTCCAGTGTCCTATGGCTACACCTTC.

The rearrangement joins TRBV18 to TRBJ2-5; D might be TRBD2 (5 bases). This CDR3 spans 14 amino acids. The V end lost 2 bases, the J end lost 6 bases, and 13 bases lay between the germline ends. The germline CDR1 and CDR2 sequences are KGHSH and LQKENI. In DNA form, the CDR3 reads TGTGCCAGCTCACCAGAACTAGATATGCAGACCCAGTACTTC. Protein: CASSPELDMQTQYF.

This sequence joins TRBV2 and TRBJ2-3, with 11 bases matching TRBD2. In germline, CDR1 is SNHLY, CDR2 FYNNEI. The CDR3 extends over 15 amino acids. V lost 10 bases, J lost 2 bases, and 8 bases stayed unmatched. The CDR3 DNA follows: TGTGCCACCTCGGCTAGCGGGAGGCCCACAGATACGCAGTATTTT. Translating gives CATSASGRPTDTQYF.

This sequence joins TRBV6-6 and TRBJ1-2; D is perhaps TRBD1 (5 bases). V was clipped by 5 bases and J by 0 bases, with 22 bases between them. There are 18 residues in the CDR3. Germline V gives CDR1 MNHNY, CDR2 SVGAGI (reference sequence). The CDR3 region has the DNA TGTGCCAGCAGTCCTTGGGGGGATCCTCCTCTTGCTAACTATGGCTACACCTTC. Protein sequence: CASSPWGDPPLANYGYTF.

The V call is TRBV6-5, the J call TRBJ2-1, with TRBD2 matching 11 bases. After removal of 7 bases from V and 3 bases from J, the junction contained 2 bases not matched to a gene. Germline V gene data show CDR1 as MNHEY and CDR2 as SVGAGI. The CDR3 loop spans 14 amino acids. The chain's CDR3 is CASTTSGGYNEQFF. The CDR3 nucleotides are TGTGCCAGCACCACTAGCGGGGGCTACAATGAGCAGTTCTTC.

The chain links TRBV6-5 to TRBJ2-1; possibly TRBD2 for D (6 bases). CDR3 size: 13 residues. From germline, CDR1 is MNHEY and CDR2 SVGAGI. V was pared by 8 bases and J by 3 bases, with 11 bases between. DNA for the CDR3: TGTGCCAGCCGCGGGGTAAGCTACAATGAGCAGTTCTTC. Residues: CASRGVSYNEQFF.

This sequence joins TRBV15 and TRBJ2-7; 7 nucleotides line up with TRBD1. Germline values: CDR1 LNHNV, CDR2 YYDKDF (reference sequence). V lost 0 bases, J lost 1 base, and 12 bases stayed unmatched. CDR3 size: 18 residues. CDR3 sequence: CATSRDRLWTGASYEQYF. The CDR3 bases are TGTGCCACCAGCAGAGATAGACTATGGACAGGTGCTTCCTACGAGCAGTACTTC.

V usage is TRBV15 and J usage is TRBJ1-2; weak D call: TRBD1 (6 bases). Germline CDR1 reads LNHNV; CDR2 reads YYDKDF (reference sequence). The CDR3 contains 15 residues. The V end lost 3 bases, the J end lost 8 bases, and 19 bases lay between the germline ends. The CDR3 is CATSSRPGHPRGYTF. CDR3 bases: TGTGCCACCAGCAGCAGACCGGGACACCCGCGCGGCTACACCTTC. The full variable domain, rest sourced from reference TRBV15 and TRBJ1-2, is DAMVIQNPRYQVTQFGKPVTLSCSQTLNHNVMYWYQQKSSQAPKLLFHYYDKDFNNEADTPDNFQSRRPNTSFCFLDIRSPGLGDTAMYLCATSSRPGHPRGYTFGSGTRLTVV.

This clone was counted between two and nine times. V gene TRBV2 combines with J gene TRBJ2-1, with D perhaps matching TRBD2 (5 bases). Germline CDR1 reads SNHLY; CDR2 reads FYNNEI. Trimming took off 6 bases at V and 6 bases at J, with 21 bases between the two ends. The CDR3 covers 16 residues. CDR3 sequence reads: CASRDELVGDGNEQFF. CDR3 nucleotide sequence: TGTGCCAGCAGAGACGAACTAGTTGGGGATGGCAATGAGCAGTTCTTC.

This sequence joins TRBV5-5 and TRBJ1-4, with D possibly being TRBD1 (5 bases). Germline V gene lookup returns CDR1 SGHKS and CDR2 YYEKEE (reference sequence). With 0 bases removed from V and 6 bases from J, the gap between germline ends came to 12 bases. The CDR3 covers 15 residues. CDR3 coding DNA: TGTGCCAGCAGCTTGGGTGAAAGGGGCGATGAAAAACTGTTTTTT. As protein: CASSLGERGDEKLFF.

This chain joins TRBV27 and TRBJ2-6; no clear D gene. Trimming stripped 6 bases from V and 0 bases from J, with 9 bases between. CDR3 length equals 15 residues. Germline-derived CDR1 and CDR2 are MNHEY and SMNVEV (reference sequence). This CDR3 reads CASSRDFSGANVLTF. The CDR3 bases are TGTGCCAGCAGCCGAGACTTCTCTGGGGCCAACGTCCTGACTTTC.